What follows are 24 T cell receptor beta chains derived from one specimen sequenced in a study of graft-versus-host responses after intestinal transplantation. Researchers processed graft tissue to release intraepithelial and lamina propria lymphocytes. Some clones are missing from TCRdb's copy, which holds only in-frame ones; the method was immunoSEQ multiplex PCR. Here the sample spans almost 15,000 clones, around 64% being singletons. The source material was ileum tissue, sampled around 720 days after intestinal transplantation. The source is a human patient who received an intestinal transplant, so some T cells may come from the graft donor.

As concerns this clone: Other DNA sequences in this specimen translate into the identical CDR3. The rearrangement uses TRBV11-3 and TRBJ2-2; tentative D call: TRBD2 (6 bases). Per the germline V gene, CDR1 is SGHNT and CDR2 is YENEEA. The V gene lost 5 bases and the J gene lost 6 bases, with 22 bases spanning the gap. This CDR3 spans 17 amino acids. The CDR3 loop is CASSTYRGRTGAGELFF. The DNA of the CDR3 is TGTGCCAGCAGCACCTACCGGGGGAGGACGGGGGCCGGGGAGCTGTTTTTT.

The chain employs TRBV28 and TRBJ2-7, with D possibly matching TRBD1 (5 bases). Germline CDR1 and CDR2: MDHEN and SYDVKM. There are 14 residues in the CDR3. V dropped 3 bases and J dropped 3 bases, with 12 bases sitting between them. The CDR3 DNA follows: TGTGCCAGCAGTTTGTATCAGGGCGGCTACGAGCAGTACTTC. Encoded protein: CASSLYQGGYEQYF.

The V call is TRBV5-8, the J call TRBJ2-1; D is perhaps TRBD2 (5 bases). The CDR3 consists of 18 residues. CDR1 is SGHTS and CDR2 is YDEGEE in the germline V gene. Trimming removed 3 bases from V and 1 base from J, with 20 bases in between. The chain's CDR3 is CASSSRRPVRASYNEQFF. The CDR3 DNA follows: TGTGCCAGCAGCTCCAGGCGGCCGGTGAGGGCGTCCTACAATGAGCAGTTCTTC.

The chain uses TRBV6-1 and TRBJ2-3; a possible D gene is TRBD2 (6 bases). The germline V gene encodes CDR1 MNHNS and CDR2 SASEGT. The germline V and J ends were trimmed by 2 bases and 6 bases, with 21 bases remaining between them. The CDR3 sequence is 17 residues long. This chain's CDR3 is CASSERFGGVIPDTQYF. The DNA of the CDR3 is TGTGCCAGCAGTGAAAGGTTCGGGGGAGTGATACCGGATACGCAGTATTTT.

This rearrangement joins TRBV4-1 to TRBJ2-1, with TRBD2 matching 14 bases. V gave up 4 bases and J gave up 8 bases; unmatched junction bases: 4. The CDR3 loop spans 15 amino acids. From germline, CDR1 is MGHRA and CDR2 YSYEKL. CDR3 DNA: TGCGCCAGCAGCCCTAGACTAGCGGGAGGGGATGAGCAGTTCTTC. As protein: CASSPRLAGGDEQFF.

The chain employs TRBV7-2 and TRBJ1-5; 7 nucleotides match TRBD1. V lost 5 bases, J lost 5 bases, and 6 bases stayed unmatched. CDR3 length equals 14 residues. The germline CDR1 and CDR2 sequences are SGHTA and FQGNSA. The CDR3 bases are TGTGCCAGCAGCGAGGACAGGACATATCAGCCCCAGCATTTT. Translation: CASSEDRTYQPQHF.

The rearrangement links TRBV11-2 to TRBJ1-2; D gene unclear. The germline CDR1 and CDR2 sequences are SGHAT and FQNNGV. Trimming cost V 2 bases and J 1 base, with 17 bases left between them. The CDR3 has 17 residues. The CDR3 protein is CASSLQAPLCRNYGYTF. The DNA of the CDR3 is TGTGCCAGCAGCTTACAGGCCCCCCTGTGTCGTAACTATGGCTACACCTTC.

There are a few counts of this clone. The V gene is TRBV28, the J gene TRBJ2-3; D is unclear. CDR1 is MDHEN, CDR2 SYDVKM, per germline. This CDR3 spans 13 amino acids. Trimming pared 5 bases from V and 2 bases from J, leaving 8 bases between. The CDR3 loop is CASSGDITDTQYF. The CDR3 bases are TGTGCCAGCAGTGGCGATATCACAGATACGCAGTATTTT. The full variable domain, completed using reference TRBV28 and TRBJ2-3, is DVKVTQSSRYLVKRTGEKVFLECVQDMDHENMFWYRQDPGLGLRLIYFSYDVKMKEKGDIPEGYSVSREKKERFSLILESASTNQTSMYLCASSGDITDTQYFGPGTRLTVL.

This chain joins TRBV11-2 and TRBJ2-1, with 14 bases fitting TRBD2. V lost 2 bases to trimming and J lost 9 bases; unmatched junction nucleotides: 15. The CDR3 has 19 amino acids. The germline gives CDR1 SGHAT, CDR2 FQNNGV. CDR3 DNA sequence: TGTGCCAGCAGCTTAACGGGACTAGCGGGGGCATTCCTATGGGGTGAGCAGTTCTTC. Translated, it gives CASSLTGLAGAFLWGEQFF.

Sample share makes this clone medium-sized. In nucleotides, the CDR3 is TGCGCCAGCAGCTTCGGGAGCACAGATACGCAGTATTTT. Amino acids: CASSFGSTDTQYF. The chain has TRBV5-1 and TRBJ2-3; D unclear. The germline CDR1 and CDR2 sequences are SGHRS and YFSETQ. V was trimmed by 2 bases and J by 0 bases, leaving 4 bases between them. This CDR3 is built from 13 residues.

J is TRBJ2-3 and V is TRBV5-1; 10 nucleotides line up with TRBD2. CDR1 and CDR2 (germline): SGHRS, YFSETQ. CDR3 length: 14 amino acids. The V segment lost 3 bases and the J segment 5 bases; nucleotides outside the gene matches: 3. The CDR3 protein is CASSSSGSGDTQYF. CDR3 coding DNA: TGCGCCAGCAGCTCTAGCGGGAGCGGAGATACGCAGTATTTT.

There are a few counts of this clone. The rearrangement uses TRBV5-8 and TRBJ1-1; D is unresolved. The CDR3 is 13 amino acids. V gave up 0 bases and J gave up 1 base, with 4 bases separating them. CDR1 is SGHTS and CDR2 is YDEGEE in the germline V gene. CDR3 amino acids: CASSLGGNTEAFF. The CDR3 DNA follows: TGTGCCAGCAGCTTGGGAGGGAACACTGAAGCTTTCTTT.

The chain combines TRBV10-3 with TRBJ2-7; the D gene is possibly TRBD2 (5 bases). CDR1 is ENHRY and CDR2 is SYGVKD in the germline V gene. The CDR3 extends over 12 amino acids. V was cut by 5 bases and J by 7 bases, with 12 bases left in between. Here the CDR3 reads CAISTLELEQYF. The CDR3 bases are TGTGCCATCAGTACACTAGAACTTGAGCAGTACTTC.

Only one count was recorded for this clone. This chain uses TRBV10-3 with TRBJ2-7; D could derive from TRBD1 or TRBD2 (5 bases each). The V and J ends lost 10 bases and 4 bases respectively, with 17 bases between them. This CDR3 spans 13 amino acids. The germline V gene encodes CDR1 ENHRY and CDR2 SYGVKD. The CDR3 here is CARYSGRRYEQYF. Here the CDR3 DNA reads TGTGCCAGGTATTCAGGGAGACGGTACGAGCAGTACTTC.

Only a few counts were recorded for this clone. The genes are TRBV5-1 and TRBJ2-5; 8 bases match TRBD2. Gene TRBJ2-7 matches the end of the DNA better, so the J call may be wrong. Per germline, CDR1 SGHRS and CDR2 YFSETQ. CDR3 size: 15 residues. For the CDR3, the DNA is TGCGCCAGCAGCCTTTTCGCGGGGGGTCTATACGAGCAGTACTTC. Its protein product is CASSLFAGGLYEQYF.

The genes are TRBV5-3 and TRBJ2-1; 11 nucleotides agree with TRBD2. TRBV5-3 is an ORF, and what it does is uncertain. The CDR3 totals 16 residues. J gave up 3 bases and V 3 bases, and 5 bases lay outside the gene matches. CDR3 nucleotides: TGTGCCAGAAGCTACGGACTAGCGGGTCTCTACAATGAGCAGTTCTTC. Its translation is CARSYGLAGLYNEQFF.

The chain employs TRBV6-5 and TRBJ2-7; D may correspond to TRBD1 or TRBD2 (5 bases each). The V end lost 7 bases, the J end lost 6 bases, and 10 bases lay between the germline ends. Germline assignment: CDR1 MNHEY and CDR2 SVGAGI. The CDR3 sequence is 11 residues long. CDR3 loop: CASTRGSEQYF. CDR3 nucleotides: TGTGCCAGCACTCGGGGCTCCGAGCAGTACTTC.

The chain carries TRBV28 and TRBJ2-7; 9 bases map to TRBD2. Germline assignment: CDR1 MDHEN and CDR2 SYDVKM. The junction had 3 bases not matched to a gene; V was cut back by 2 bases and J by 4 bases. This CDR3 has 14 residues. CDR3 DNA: TGTGCCAGCAGTTTAGCGGGAGGGGGGTACGAGCAGTACTTC. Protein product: CASSLAGGGYEQYF.

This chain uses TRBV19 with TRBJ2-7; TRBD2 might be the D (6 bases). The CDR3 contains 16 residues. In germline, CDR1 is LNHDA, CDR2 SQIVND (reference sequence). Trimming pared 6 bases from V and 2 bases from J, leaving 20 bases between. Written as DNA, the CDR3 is TGTGCCAGTAGCCCTAGGGCGCAGGGACTGCCCTACGAGCAGTACTTC. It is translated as CASSPRAQGLPYEQYF.

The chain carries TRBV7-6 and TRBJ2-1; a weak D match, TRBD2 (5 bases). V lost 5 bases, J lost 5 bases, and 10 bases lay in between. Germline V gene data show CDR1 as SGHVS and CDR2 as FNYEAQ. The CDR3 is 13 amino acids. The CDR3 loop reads CASSPYGNNEQFF. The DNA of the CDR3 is TGTGCCAGCAGCCCCTACGGGAACAATGAGCAGTTCTTC.

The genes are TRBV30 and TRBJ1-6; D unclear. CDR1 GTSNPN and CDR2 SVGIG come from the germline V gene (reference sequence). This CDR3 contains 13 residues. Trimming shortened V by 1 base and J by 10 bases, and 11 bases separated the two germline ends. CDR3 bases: TGTGCCTGGAGTGACGACGGCTACTCACCCCTCCACTTT. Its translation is CAWSDDGYSPLHF.

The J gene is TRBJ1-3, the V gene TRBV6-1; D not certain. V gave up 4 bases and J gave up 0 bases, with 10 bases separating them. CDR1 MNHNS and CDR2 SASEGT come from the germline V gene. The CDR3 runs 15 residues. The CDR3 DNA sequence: TGTGCCAGCAGTGGCACACTGAGCTCTGGAAACACCATATATTTT. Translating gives CASSGTLSSGNTIYF.

Written as DNA, the CDR3 is TGTGCCAGCAGCTTAGGAGCGGGAGCCTTCAATGAGCAGTTCTTC. This translates into CASSLGAGAFNEQFF. The rearrangement links TRBV11-2 to TRBJ2-1; 8 bases fit TRBD2. The trim removed 1 base at V and 6 bases at J, leaving 5 bases unmatched. The CDR3 covers 15 residues. Germline V lookup: CDR1 SGHAT, CDR2 FQNNGV.

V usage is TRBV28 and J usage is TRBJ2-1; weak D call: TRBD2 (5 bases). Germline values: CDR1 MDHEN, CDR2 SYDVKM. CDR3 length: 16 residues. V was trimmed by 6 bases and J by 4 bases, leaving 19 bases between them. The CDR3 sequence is CASSTLWTGIYNEQFF. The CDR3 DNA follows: TGTGCCAGCAGCACACTATGGACCGGGATATACAATGAGCAGTTCTTC.